What follows are 2 T cell receptor beta chains derived from one specimen sequenced in a study of post-analysis software for immune sequencing data. The study's findings and limits: Comparison of patients with controls showed five TRBV segments more frequent in patients, TRBV5-6, TRBV5-1 and TRBV20-1 among them.

Unique molecular identifiers tagged the TCR beta cDNA libraries. Each CDR3 protein gets one entry after TCRdb re-called the PCR reads with MiXCR. The sample consists of around 440,000 distinct CDR3 sequences, around 40% of them appearing once. These receptors' antigens are unknown. Sequencing used blood. Receptor source: a girl between 5 and 17 years old with multiple sclerosis.

The chain recombines TRBV5-1 with TRBJ1-2; D gene unclear. There are 17 residues in the CDR3. Trimming removed 0 bases from V and 2 bases from J, with 17 bases in between. Per germline, CDR1 SGHRS and CDR2 YFSETQ. CDR3 loop: CASSLGVWERENYGYTF. In DNA form, the CDR3 reads TGCGCCAGCAGCTTGGGAGTATGGGAGAGGGAGAACTATGGCTACACCTTC.

V is TRBV20-1 and J is TRBJ2-3, with D perhaps matching TRBD1 or TRBD2 (5 bases each). Trimming pared 6 bases from V and 1 base from J, leaving 14 bases between. Germline lookup yields CDR1 DFQATT and CDR2 SNEGSKA (reference sequence). CDR3 length: 14 amino acids. CDR3 sequence reads: CSAGASGRTDTQYF. DNA of the CDR3: TGCAGTGCAGGGGCAAGCGGACGCACAGATACGCAGTATTTT.